This is a list of T cell receptor beta chains from one sample in a study of T cell repertoires in cytomegalovirus infection. TCRdb ran MiXCR on the reads and lists one entry per CDR3 protein. The profile shows 300,000 to 450,000 distinct CDR3 sequences, over 15% of them singletons. Sequencing was carried out using PBMCs. The receptors were gathered from a human donor in good health (CMV status not recorded). Some clones in this sample may be carry-over from other donors' samples. Both conserved end residues are part of each CDR3. Fields, in order: V gene, J gene, D gene, clone size, CDR3 DNA, CDR3 protein. The D gene is left open where the match is weak. Part of the rows lack a size; the others show once, few, many or a class for expanded clones.

TRBV7-2	TRBJ1-1	-	few	TGTGCCAGCAGCCCAACTCGAGGGGAGACTGAAGCTTTCTTT	CASSPTRGETEAFF
TRBV7-9	TRBJ1-1	-	-	TGTGCCAGCAGCTTACCCCCAGACACTGAAGCTTTCTTT	CASSLPPDTEAFF
TRBV7-2	TRBJ1-5	-	many	TGTGCCAGCAGCTTATTCACACAGCCCCAGCATTTT	CASSLFTQPQHF
TRBV7-2	TRBJ1-5	-	many	TGTGCCAGCAGCCAAGAGTTAAGGCAGCCCCAGCATTTT	CASSQELRQPQHF
TRBV27	TRBJ1-2	TRBD1	-	TGTGCCAGCAGTTTCCTTCCGGGACAGGGCGACTTATATGGCTACACCTTC	CASSFLPGQGDLYGYTF
TRBV7-9	TRBJ2-7	TRBD2	-	TGTGCCAGCAGCCGCCAACTAGCGGGGACTTACGAGCAGTACTTC	CASSRQLAGTYEQYF
TRBV6-1	TRBJ1-2	TRBD1	many	TGTGCCAGCAGTGAGTCGGACAGGGGGACCTTC	CASSESDRGTF
TRBV4-3	TRBJ2-7	-	-	TGCGCCAGCAGCCCCCAGCCGGGCGCCAGGTACGAGCAGTACTTC	CASSPQPGARYEQYF
TRBV12-3/TRBV12-4	TRBJ1-2	-	-	TGTGCCAGCAGTATCACACGGACCCCTAACTATGGCTACACCTTC	CASSITRTPNYGYTF
TRBV12-5	TRBJ1-2	TRBD1	many	TGTGCTAGTGGTACATACTCCGGGACAGGGAGATACTATGGCTACACCTTC	CASGTYSGTGRYYGYTF
TRBV12-3/TRBV12-4	TRBJ1-6	-	-	TGTGCCAGCAGTTCCAGGGGATCACCCCTCCACTTT	CASSSRGSPLHF
TRBV2	TRBJ2-1	-	-	TGTGCCAGCAGGTTCGAACTTGACAATGAGCAGTTCTTC	CASRFELDNEQFF
TRBV20-1	TRBJ2-7	-	few	TGCAGTGCTAGAGTGACAGACCCCCACTACGAGCAGTACTTC	CSARVTDPHYEQYF
TRBV6-1	TRBJ2-3	TRBD1	many	TGTGCCAGCAGGTGGACAGGGTCTCCGGATACGCAGTATTTT	CASRWTGSPDTQYF
TRBV5-5	TRBJ1-5	-	few	TGTGCCAGCAGCTTGACCGGCCTCCCTAGTCAGCCCCAGCATTTT	CASSLTGLPSQPQHF
TRBV25-1	TRBJ1-2	-	-	TGTGCCAGCAGTGAATTGCACGGCCTTCCTAGCTATGGCTACACCTTC	CASSELHGLPSYGYTF
TRBV5-3	TRBJ2-7	-	-	TGTGCCAGCAGCTTGGACAACCTCGACGAGCAGTACTTC	CASSLDNLDEQYF
TRBV27	TRBJ2-7	-	few	TGTGCCAGCAGTCTCCTAAAGTCGGGGTACGGGCAGTACTTC	CASSLLKSGYGQYF
TRBV29-1	TRBJ2-3	-	many	TGCAGCGTCGGCGCAGATACGCAGTATTTT	CSVGADTQYF
TRBV7-6	TRBJ2-1	TRBD2	-	TGTGCCAGCAGCACTACTACTAGCGTGGCCTACAATGAGCAGTTCTTC	CASSTTTSVAYNEQFF
TRBV12-5	TRBJ1-5	-	-	TGTGCTAGTGGTTTGGAGGGAGGTCAGCCCCAGCATTTT	CASGLEGGQPQHF
TRBV19	TRBJ2-1	-	-	TGTGCCAGTAGTATAGGGCTTAACAATGAGCAGTTCTTC	CASSIGLNNEQFF
TRBV28	TRBJ2-2	TRBD2	few	TGTGCCAGCAGCCCCGGACTAGCGGGACCGAACACCGGGGAGCTGTTTTTT	CASSPGLAGPNTGELFF
TRBV27	TRBJ1-1	TRBD1	few	TGTGCCAGCAGTTATGACAGGGCGGCAACCGAAGCTTTCTTT	CASSYDRAATEAFF
TRBV6-2/TRBV6-3	TRBJ2-3	TRBD1	many	TGTGCCAGCAGAGACCGCCGGACAGGACCAAGCACAGATACGCAGTATTTT	CASRDRRTGPSTDTQYF
TRBV7-2	TRBJ2-3	-	many	TGTGCCAGCAGCCCTGGACTAAATACAGATACGCAGTATTTT	CASSPGLNTDTQYF
TRBV20-1	TRBJ2-3	TRBD2	-	TGCAGTGCTTCTTCTACTAGCGGGGGGATAGATACGCAGTATTTT	CSASSTSGGIDTQYF
TRBV28	TRBJ1-5	-	-	TGTGCCATTCGGGGTTCAAATCAGCCCCAGCATTTT	CAIRGSNQPQHF
TRBV20-1	TRBJ2-3	-	-	TGCAGTGCCGAGACACCTAGCACAGATACGCAGTATTTT	CSAETPSTDTQYF
TRBV20-1	TRBJ2-2	-	few	TGCAGTGCTAGGGGGGTCAGGGACAAAAACACCGGGGAGCTGTTTTTT	CSARGVRDKNTGELFF
TRBV6-2/TRBV6-3	TRBJ2-1	TRBD2	-	TGTGCCAGCAGTTCCACGGGACTAGCTAAAAATGAGCAGTTCTTC	CASSSTGLAKNEQFF
TRBV7-6	TRBJ2-1	TRBD1	-	TGTGCCAGCAGCTTAGCATACCGGGACAGCAACAATGAGCAGTTCTTC	CASSLAYRDSNNEQFF
TRBV20-1	TRBJ2-1	TRBD2	-	TGCAGTGCTAGAAGGTGGGGAGGGGCCTACAATGAGCAGTTCTTC	CSARRWGGAYNEQFF
TRBV7-2	TRBJ2-5	TRBD2	many	TGTGCCAGCAGCCCTAGCGGGGGGGAGACCCAGTACTTC	CASSPSGGETQYF
TRBV4-3	TRBJ1-5	-	many	TGCGCCAGCAGCCAGGCCGGAGGTCAGCCCCAGCATTTT	CASSQAGGQPQHF
TRBV7-2	TRBJ2-3	TRBD2	many	TGTGCCAGCAGCTTCATCGGGGGAGGGAGAGATACGCAGTATTTT	CASSFIGGGRDTQYF
TRBV20-1	TRBJ2-5	TRBD2	-	TGCAGTGGGTTAGGAGCGGGAGTTCAAGAGACCCAGTACTTC	CSGLGAGVQETQYF
TRBV12-3/TRBV12-4	TRBJ1-5	-	many	TGTGCCAGCAGTTTGGGTCCAGGGAGACACCATCAGCCCCAGCATTTT	CASSLGPGRHHQPQHF
TRBV7-2	TRBJ2-5	TRBD1	-	TGTGCCAGCAGCTTCGCCACAGGGGGAGAGACCCAGTACTTC	CASSFATGGETQYF
TRBV7-2	TRBJ1-5	TRBD1	many	TGTGCCAGCAGCCGATCGGGACAGAGAAATCAGCCCCAGCATTTT	CASSRSGQRNQPQHF
TRBV12-3/TRBV12-4	TRBJ1-6	-	-	TGTGCCAGCAGTAGGCCCGGTGGCAGTTCCTATAATTCACCCCTCCACTTT	CASSRPGGSSYNSPLHF
TRBV7-2	TRBJ2-5	TRBD2	few	TGTGCCAGCAGCTCTAGCGGGGGGCCAGAGACCCAGTACTTC	CASSSSGGPETQYF
TRBV7-2	TRBJ1-6	TRBD1	many	TGTGCCAGCAGCTCACCTCTGACAGGGGAAAACTCCTATAATTCACCCCTCCACTTT	CASSSPLTGENSYNSPLHF
TRBV2	TRBJ1-1	-	few	TGTGCCAGCAGCATATCGTGGGGATACACTGAAGCTTTCTTT	CASSISWGYTEAFF
TRBV4-2	TRBJ1-6	-	many	TGTGCCAGCAGCCAAGGCTACACCTCTTCACCCCTCCACTTT	CASSQGYTSSPLHF
TRBV20-1	TRBJ1-5	TRBD1	-	TGCAGTGTCGGGGACAGGGGGGAGGCCCAGCATTTT	CSVGDRGEAQHF
TRBV2	TRBJ1-1	-	-	TGTGCCAGCAGCCCCCCAGGGGTTGGCACTGAAGCTTTCTTT	CASSPPGVGTEAFF
TRBV12-3/TRBV12-4	TRBJ2-3	-	few	TGTGCCAGCAGGACACCCTACCCCACAGATACGCAGTATTTT	CASRTPYPTDTQYF
TRBV2	TRBJ1-4	-	few	TGTGCCAGCAGTAGGGGCCAGTGGGAAAAACTGTTTTTT	CASSRGQWEKLFF
TRBV12-3/TRBV12-4	TRBJ2-6	-	few	TGTGCCAGCAGCCCGCAATCTGGGGCCAACGTCCTGACTTTC	CASSPQSGANVLTF
TRBV27	TRBJ1-1	-	few	TGTGCCAGCAGTTTTATCGGATATCTACCCAAAGCTTTCTTT	CASSFIGYLPKAFF
TRBV19	TRBJ1-1	TRBD1	few	TGTGCCAGTAGTATAGGGACAGGGCGGATAATGAACACTGAAGCTTTCTTT	CASSIGTGRIMNTEAFF
TRBV6-5	TRBJ2-7	-	few	TGTGCCAGCAGCCGGGACCCCCACTACGAGCAGTACTTC	CASSRDPHYEQYF
TRBV3-1	TRBJ2-7	-	-	TGTGCCAGCATGAGGACTACCCCCTACGAGCAGTACTTC	CASMRTTPYEQYF
TRBV7-6	TRBJ1-4	TRBD1	-	TGTGCCAGCAGCCCCTGGGACAGGGGAGATGAAAAACTGTTTTTT	CASSPWDRGDEKLFF
TRBV19	TRBJ2-3	-	-	TGTGCCAGTAGTATTAGGGTCATCGCAGATACGCAGTATTTT	CASSIRVIADTQYF
TRBV2	TRBJ1-5	-	-	TGTGCCAGCAGTGATTCAGACCCAGTCAATCAGCCCCAGCATTTT	CASSDSDPVNQPQHF
TRBV6-4	TRBJ2-5	-	-	TGTGCCAGCAGTGACTCCTACGGTCCCTGGGCCCAGTACTTC	CASSDSYGPWAQYF
TRBV19	TRBJ2-1	TRBD2	-	TGTGCCACCACGGGGCTAGCGGGAGCCTACAATGAGCAGTTCTTC	CATTGLAGAYNEQFF
TRBV7-9	TRBJ2-2	TRBD1	-	TGTGCCAGTGACAGGGCGAACACCGGGGAGCTGTTTTTT	CASDRANTGELFF